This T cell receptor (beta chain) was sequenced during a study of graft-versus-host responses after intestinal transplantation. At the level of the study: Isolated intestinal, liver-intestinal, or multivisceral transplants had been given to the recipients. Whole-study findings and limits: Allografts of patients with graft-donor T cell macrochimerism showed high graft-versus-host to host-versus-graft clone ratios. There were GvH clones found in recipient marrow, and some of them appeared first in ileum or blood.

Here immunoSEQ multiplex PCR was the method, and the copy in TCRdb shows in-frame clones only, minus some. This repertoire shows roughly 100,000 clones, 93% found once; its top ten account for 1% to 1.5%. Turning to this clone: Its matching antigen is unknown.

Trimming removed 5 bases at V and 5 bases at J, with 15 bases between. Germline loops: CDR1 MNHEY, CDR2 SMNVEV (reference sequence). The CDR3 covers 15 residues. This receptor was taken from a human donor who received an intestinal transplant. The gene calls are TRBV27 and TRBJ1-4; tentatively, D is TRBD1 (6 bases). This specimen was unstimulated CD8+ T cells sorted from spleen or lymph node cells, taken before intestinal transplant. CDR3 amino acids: CASSLFGRGNEKLFF. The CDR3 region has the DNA TGTGCCAGCAGTCTTTTTGGCAGGGGAAATGAAAAACTGTTTTTT.